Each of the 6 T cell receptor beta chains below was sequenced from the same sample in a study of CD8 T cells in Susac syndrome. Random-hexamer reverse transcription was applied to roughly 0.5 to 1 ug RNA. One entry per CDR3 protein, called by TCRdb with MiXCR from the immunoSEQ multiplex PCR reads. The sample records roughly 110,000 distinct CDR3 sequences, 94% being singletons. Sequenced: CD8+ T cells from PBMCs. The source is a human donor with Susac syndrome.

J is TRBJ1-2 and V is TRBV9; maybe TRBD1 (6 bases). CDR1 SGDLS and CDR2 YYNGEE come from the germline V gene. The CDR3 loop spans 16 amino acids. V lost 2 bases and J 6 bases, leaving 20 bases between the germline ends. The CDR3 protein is CASSVGWGAFGDGYTF. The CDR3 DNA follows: TGTGCCAGCAGCGTGGGCTGGGGGGCCTTCGGGGATGGCTACACCTTC.

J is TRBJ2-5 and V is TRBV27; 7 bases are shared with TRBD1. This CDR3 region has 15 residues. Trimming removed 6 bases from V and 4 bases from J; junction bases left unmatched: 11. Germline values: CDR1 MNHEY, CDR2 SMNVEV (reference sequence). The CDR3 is CASSRRGRDGETQYF. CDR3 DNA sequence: TGTGCCAGCAGCCGCAGGGGGAGAGATGGAGAGACCCAGTACTTC.

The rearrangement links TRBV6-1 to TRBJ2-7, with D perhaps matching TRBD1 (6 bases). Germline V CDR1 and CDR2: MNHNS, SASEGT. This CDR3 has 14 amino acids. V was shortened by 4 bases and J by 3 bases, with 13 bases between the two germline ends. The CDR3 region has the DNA TGTGCCAGCAGTGTCAACAGGGTCCGCTACGAGCAGTACTTC. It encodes CASSVNRVRYEQYF.

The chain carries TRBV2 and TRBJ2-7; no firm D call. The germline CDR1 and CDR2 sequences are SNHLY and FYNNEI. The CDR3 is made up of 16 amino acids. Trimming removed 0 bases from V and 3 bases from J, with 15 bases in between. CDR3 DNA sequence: TGTGCCAGCAGTGAAGCAAAGGCAGTACAGTACTACGAGCAGTACTTC. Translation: CASSEAKAVQYYEQYF. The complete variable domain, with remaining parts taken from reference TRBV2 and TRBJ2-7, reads EPEVTQTPSHQVTQMGQEVILRCVPISNHLYFYWYRQILGQKVEFLVSFYNNEISEKSEIFDDQFSVERPDGSNFTLKIRSTKLEDSAMYFCASSEAKAVQYYEQYFGPGTRLTVT.

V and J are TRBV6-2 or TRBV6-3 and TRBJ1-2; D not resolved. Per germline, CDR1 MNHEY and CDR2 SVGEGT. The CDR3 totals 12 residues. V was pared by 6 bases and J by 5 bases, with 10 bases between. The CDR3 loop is CASRVEGYGYTF. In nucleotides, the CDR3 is TGTGCCAGCAGGGTTGAGGGATATGGCTACACCTTC.

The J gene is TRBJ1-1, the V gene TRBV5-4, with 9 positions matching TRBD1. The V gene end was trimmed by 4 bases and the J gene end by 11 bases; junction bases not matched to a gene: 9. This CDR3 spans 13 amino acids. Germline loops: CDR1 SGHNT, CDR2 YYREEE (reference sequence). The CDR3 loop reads CASSADRGDRAFF. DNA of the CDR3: TGTGCCAGCAGCGCCGACAGGGGGGACAGGGCTTTCTTT. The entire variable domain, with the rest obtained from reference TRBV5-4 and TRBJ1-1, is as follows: ETGVTQSPTHLIKTRGQQVTLRCSSQSGHNTVSWYQQALGQGPQFIFQYYREEENGRGNFPPRFSGLQFPNYSSELNVNALELDDSALYLCASSADRGDRAFFGQGTRLTVV.